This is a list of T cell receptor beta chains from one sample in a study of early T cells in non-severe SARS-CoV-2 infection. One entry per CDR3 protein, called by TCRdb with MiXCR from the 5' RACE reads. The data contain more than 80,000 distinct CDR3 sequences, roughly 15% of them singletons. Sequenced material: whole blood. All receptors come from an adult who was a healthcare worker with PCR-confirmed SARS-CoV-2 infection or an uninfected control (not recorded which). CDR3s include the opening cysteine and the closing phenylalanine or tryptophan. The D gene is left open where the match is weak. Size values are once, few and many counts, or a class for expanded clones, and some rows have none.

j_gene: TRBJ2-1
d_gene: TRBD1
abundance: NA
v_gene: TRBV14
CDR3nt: TGTGCCAGCAGCCAGGCGACAGGGGCCATGCAGTTCTTC
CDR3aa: CASSQATGAMQFF

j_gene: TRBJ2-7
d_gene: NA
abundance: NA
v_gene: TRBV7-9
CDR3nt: TGTGCCAGCAGCTTAGAAGCCAGGGTCGAGCAGTACTTC
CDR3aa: CASSLEARVEQYF

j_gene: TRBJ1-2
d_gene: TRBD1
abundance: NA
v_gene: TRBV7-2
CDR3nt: TGTGCCAGCAGCTTGCGGACAGGGAACTATGGCTACACCTTC
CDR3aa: CASSLRTGNYGYTF

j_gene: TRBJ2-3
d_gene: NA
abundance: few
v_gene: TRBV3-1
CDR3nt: TGTGCCAGCAGCCAAGATACCCTCACAGATACGCAGTATTTT
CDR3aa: CASSQDTLTDTQYF

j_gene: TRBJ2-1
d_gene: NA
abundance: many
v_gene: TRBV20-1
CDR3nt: TGCAGTGTTCCGGGGAAAGCCCCCAGCTCCTACAATGAGCAGTTCTTC
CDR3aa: CSVPGKAPSSYNEQFF

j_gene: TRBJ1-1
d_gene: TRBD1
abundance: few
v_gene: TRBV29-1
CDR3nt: TGCAGCGGACAGGGAAACACTGAAGCTTTCTTT
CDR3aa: CSGQGNTEAFF

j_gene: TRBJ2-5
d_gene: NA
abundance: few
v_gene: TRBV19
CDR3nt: TGTGCCAGTAGTCACCGCGGGACCCAGTACTTC
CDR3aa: CASSHRGTQYF

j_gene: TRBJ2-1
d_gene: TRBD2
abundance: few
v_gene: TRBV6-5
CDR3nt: TGTGCCAGCAGTCCCGTCCGGCTAGCGGGAGTGGATGAGCAGTTCTTC
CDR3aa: CASSPVRLAGVDEQFF

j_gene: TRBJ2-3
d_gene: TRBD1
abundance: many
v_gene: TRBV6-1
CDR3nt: TGTGCCAGCAGTGAAGGACAGGGGGCAGATACGCAGTATTTT
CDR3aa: CASSEGQGADTQYF

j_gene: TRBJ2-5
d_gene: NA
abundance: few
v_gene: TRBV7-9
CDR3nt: TGTGCCAGCAGCTCGAGCCTAGCCGCGGAGACCCAGTACTTC
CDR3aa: CASSSSLAAETQYF

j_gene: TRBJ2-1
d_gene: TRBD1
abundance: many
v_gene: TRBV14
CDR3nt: TGTGCCAGCAGCGCCACAGGGGGCTCCTACAATGAGCAGTTCTTC
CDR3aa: CASSATGGSYNEQFF